This paragraph covers one TCR beta chain sequence. Its target is not known. These data come from a study of shared clonotypes between healthy human individuals. General study findings and limits: Estimated richness values were generally larger in naive subsets than in memory subsets.

TCRdb keeps only in-frame clones here, not all; method: immunoSEQ multiplex PCR. This table holds around 2,000,000 clones, about 95% found once. Germline V lookup: CDR1 MNHNS, CDR2 SASEGT. The CDR3 is 15 residues long. V lost 6 bases and J lost 5, with 14 bases in between. Terminally differentiated effector memory CD45RA+ cells were excluded from the naive CD8 cells, which were CD45RO-negative and positively selected for CCR7. The chain is built from TRBV6-1 and TRBJ1-6; D ambiguous. The sample consisted of naive CD8+ T cells sorted from blood. The receptor's source is a man aged 18 to 30 in good health. DNA for the CDR3: TGTGCCAGCAGGGGCCTGCCGGGAGATAATTCACCCCTCCACTTT. This sequence encodes CASRGLPGDNSPLHF.